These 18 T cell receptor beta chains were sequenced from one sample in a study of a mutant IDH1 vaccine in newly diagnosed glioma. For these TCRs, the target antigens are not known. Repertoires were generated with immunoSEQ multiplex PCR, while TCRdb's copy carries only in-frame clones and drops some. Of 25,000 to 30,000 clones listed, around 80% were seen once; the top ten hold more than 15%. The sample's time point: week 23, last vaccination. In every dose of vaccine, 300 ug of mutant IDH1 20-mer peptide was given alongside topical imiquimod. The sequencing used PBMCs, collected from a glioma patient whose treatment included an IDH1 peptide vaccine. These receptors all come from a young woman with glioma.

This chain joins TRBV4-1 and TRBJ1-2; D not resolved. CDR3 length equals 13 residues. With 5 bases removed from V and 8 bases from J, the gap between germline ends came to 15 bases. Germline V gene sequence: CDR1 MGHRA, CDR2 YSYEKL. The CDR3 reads CASSELSSRGYTF. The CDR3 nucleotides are TGCGCCAGCAGCGAACTCTCCAGTCGGGGCTACACCTTC.

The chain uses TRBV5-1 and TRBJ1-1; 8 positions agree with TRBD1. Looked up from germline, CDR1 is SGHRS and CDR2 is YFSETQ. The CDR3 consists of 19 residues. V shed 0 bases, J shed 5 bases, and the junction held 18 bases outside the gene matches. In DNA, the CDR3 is TGCGCCAGCAGCTTGGACCCCCGGGACAGGCCACAGAGGGGGACTGAAGCTTTCTTT. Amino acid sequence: CASSLDPRDRPQRGTEAFF. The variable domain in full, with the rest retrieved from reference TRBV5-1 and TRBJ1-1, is KAGVTQTPRYLIKTRGQQVTLSCSPISGHRSVSWYQQTPGQGLQFLFEYFSETQRNKGNFPGRFSGRQFSNSRSEMNVSTLELGDSALYLCASSLDPRDRPQRGTEAFFGQGTRLTVV.

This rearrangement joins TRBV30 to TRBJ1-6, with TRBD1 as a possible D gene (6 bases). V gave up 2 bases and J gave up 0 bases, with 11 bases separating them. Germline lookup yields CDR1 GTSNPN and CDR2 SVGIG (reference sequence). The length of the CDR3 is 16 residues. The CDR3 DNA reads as TGTGCCTGGAGTCTAGGGGGGGGCTCCTATAATTCACCCCTCCACTTT. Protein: CAWSLGGGSYNSPLHF.

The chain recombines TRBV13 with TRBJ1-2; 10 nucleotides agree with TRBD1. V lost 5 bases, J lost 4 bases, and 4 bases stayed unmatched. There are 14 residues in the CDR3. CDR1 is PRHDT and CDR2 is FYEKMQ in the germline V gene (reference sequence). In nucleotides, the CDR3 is TGTGCCAGCAGCGAGGACAGGGGGGGCTATGGCTACACCTTC. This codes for CASSEDRGGYGYTF.

The CDR3 region is CASSLEVRGQNTGELFF. The CDR3 DNA reads TGCGCCAGCAGCTTGGAGGTTCGGGGACAGAACACCGGGGAGCTGTTTTTT. The gene calls are TRBV5-1 and TRBJ2-2; weak D call: TRBD1 (6 bases). The CDR3 extends over 17 amino acids. Between the trimmed V and J ends, which lost 0 bases and 1 base, there was a span of 13 bases. Germline V CDR1 and CDR2: SGHRS, YFSETQ.

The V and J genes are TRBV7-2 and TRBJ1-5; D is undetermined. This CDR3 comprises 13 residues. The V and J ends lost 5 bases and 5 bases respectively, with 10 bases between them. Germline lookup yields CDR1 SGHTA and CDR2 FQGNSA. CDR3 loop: CASSHDRYQPQHF. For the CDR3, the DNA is TGTGCCAGCAGCCACGACCGTTATCAGCCCCAGCATTTT. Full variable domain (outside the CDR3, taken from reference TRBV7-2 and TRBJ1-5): GAGVSQSPSNKVTEKGKDVELRCDPISGHTALYWYRQSLGQGLEFLIYFQGNSAPDKSGLPSDRFSAERTGGSVSTLTIQRTQQEDSAVYLCASSHDRYQPQHFGDGTRLSIL.

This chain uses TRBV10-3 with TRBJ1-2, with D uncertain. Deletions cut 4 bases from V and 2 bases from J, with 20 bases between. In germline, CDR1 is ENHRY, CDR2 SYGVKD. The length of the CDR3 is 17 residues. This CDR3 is CAISVRQRPGPNYGYTF. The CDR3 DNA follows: TGTGCCATCAGTGTCCGCCAGCGACCTGGCCCCAACTATGGCTACACCTTC.

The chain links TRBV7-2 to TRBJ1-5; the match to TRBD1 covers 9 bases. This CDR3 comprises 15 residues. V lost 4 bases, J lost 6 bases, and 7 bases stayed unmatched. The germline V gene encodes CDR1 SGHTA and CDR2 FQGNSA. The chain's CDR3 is CASSWGQGKGQPQHF. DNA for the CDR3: TGTGCCAGCAGCTGGGGACAGGGTAAAGGTCAGCCCCAGCATTTT.

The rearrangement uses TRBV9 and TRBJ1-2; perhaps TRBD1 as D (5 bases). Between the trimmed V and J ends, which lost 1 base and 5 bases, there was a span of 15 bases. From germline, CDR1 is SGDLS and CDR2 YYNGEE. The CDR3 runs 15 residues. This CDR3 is CASSVTTDGGYGYTF. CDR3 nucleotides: TGTGCCAGCAGCGTAACGACAGATGGGGGGTATGGCTACACCTTC.

This chain's CDR3 is CASSPRRGTGELFF. The CDR3 DNA reads as TGTGCCAGCAGCCCCCGGAGAGGGACCGGGGAGCTGTTTTTT. The chain combines TRBV7-9 with TRBJ2-2; possibly TRBD2 for D (5 bases). V gave up 5 bases and J gave up 5 bases, with 12 bases separating them. CDR3 length: 14 residues. CDR1 is SEHNR and CDR2 is FQNEAQ in the germline V gene (reference sequence). The entire variable domain, with the rest obtained from reference TRBV7-9 and TRBJ2-2, is as follows: DTGVSQNPRHKITKRGQNVTFRCDPISEHNRLYWYRQTLGQGPEFLTYFQNEAQLEKSRLLSDRFSAERPKGSFSTLEIQRTEQGDSAMYLCASSPRRGTGELFFGEGSRLTVL.

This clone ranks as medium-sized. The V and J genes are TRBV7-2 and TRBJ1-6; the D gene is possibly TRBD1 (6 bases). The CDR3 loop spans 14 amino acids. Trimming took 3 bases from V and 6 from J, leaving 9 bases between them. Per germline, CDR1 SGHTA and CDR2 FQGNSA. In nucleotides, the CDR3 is TGTGCCAGCAGCTTTGGACAGAGTAATTCACCCCTCCACTTT. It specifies CASSFGQSNSPLHF.

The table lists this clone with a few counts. The CDR3 DNA follows: TGTGCCAGCAGCGTCCGGGACACGGGAACCGGGGAGCTGTTTTTT. It translates to CASSVRDTGTGELFF. The chain employs TRBV9 and TRBJ2-2, with a possible D match to TRBD1 (6 bases). This CDR3 contains 15 residues. V was pared by 2 bases and J by 5 bases, with 13 bases between. Germline assignment: CDR1 SGDLS and CDR2 YYNGEE.

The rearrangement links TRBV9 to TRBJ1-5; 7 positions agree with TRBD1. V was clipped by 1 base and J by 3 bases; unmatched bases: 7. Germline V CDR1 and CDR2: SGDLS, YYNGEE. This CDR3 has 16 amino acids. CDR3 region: CASSVRSRGPNQPQHF. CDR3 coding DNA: TGTGCCAGCAGCGTACGGTCTAGGGGGCCCAATCAGCCCCAGCATTTT.

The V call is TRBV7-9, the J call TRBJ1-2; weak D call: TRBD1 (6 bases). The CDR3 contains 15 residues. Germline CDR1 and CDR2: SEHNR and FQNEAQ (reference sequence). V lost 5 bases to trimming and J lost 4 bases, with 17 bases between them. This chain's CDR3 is CASSPGTRISYGYTF. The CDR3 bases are TGTGCCAGCAGCCCGGGGACACGGATTAGCTATGGCTACACCTTC.

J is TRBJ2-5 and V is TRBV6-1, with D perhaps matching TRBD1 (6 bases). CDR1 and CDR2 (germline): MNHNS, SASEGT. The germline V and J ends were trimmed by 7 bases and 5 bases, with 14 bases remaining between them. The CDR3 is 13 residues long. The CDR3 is CASTLRRGETQYF. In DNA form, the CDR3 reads TGTGCCAGCACCCTACGCAGGGGTGAGACCCAGTACTTC.

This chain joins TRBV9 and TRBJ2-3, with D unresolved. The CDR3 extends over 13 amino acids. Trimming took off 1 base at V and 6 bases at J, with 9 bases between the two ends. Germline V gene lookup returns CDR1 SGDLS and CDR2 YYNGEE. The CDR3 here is CASSVSPPDTQYF. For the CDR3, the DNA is TGTGCCAGCAGCGTATCACCCCCGGATACGCAGTATTTT.

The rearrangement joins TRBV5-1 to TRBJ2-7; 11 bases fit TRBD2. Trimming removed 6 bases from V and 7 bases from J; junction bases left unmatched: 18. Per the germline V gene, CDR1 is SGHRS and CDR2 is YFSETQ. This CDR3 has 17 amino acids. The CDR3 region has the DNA TGCGCCAGCATCAAGGAGGAATTAGCGGGGGGGCCCAGGGAGCAGTACTTC. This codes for CASIKEELAGGPREQYF.

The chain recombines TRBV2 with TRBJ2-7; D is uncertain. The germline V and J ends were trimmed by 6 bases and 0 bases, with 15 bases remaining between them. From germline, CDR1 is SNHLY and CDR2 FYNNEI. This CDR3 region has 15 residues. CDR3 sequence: CASRSDTASSYEQYF. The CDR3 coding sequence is TGTGCCAGCAGATCTGACACGGCAAGCTCCTACGAGCAGTACTTC.